A single sample is the source of the 6 T cell receptor beta chains below, sequenced in a study of early T cells in non-severe SARS-CoV-2 infection. TCRdb called the 5' RACE reads again in MiXCR, with one record for every CDR3 protein. The repertoire holds around 100,000 distinct CDR3 sequences, about an eighth seen once, with 6.2% in the top ten. Sequencing was performed on whole blood. Every receptor here comes from an adult who was a healthcare worker with PCR-confirmed SARS-CoV-2 infection or an uninfected control (not recorded which).

The chain has TRBV20-1 and TRBJ2-2; no clear D gene. The CDR3 has 15 amino acids. Germline V CDR1 and CDR2: DFQATT, SNEGSKA (reference sequence). Trimming removed 5 bases from V and 0 bases from J, with 13 bases in between. Here the CDR3 reads CSAPIDFANTGELFF. The CDR3 coding sequence is TGCAGTGCTCCTATCGACTTCGCGAACACCGGGGAGCTGTTTTTT.

V and J are TRBV10-3 and TRBJ1-1, with D uncertain. The length of the CDR3 is 14 residues. CDR1 is ENHRY, CDR2 SYGVKD, per germline. V lost 4 bases to trimming and J lost 10 bases, with 19 bases between them. This CDR3 is CAISGQQAPLGAFF. CDR3 coding DNA: TGTGCCATCAGTGGACAACAAGCCCCTTTAGGAGCTTTCTTT.

This clonotype turned up a few times. The chain joins TRBV7-8 to TRBJ2-2; D not resolved. This CDR3 has 11 residues. V lost 3 bases to trimming and J lost 7 bases, with 3 bases between them. Per the germline V gene, CDR1 is SGHVS and CDR2 is FQNEAQ. CDR3 residues: CASSLVGELFF. The CDR3 bases are TGTGCCAGCAGCTTGGTCGGGGAGCTGTTTTTT.

This clonotype was seen at least ten times. The rearrangement joins TRBV4-1 to TRBJ1-6; weak D call: TRBD1 (5 bases). Germline V gives CDR1 MGHRA, CDR2 YSYEKL. The CDR3 is 16 amino acids. V lost 4 bases and J 10 bases, leaving 20 bases between the germline ends. In DNA form, the CDR3 reads TGCGCCAGCAGCCCGGTCACTCGGGGCCGGGGGTCACCCCTCCACTTT. Its translation: CASSPVTRGRGSPLHF.

This clonotype occurred a few times. The chain joins TRBV28 to TRBJ2-3, with 7 bases that match TRBD2. The CDR3 consists of 16 residues. V shed 6 bases, J shed 3 bases, and the junction held 12 bases outside the gene matches. Germline V gene data show CDR1 as MDHEN and CDR2 as SYDVKM. The CDR3 nucleotides read TGTGCCAGCAGGCCGCCCTGGGGGGGTGGGACAGATACGCAGTATTTT. It is translated as CASRPPWGGGTDTQYF.

This clonotype was seen more than once but under ten times. The chain uses TRBV5-1 and TRBJ2-1; D gene uncertain. This CDR3 spans 15 amino acids. Trimming removed 4 bases from V and 15 bases from J, with 26 bases in between. Per germline, CDR1 SGHRS and CDR2 YFSETQ. The CDR3 loop is CASSASSVHPLLRFF. The CDR3 DNA sequence: TGCGCCAGCAGCGCGTCGTCCGTACACCCACTACTGAGGTTCTTC.